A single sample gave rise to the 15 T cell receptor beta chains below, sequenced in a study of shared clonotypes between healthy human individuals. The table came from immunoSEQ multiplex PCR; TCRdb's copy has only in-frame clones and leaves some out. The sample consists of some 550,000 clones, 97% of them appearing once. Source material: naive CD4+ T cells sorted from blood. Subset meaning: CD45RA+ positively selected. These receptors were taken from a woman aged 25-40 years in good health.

CDR3: CASSVGPFAQYF. In DNA, the CDR3 is TGTGCCAGCAGCGTCGGGCCTTTTGCCCAGTACTTC. The V call is TRBV28, the J call TRBJ2-5; D unresolved. CDR3 length: 12 amino acids. Germline-derived CDR1 and CDR2 are MDHEN and SYDVKM. The V end lost 6 bases, the J end lost 9 bases, and 14 bases lay between the germline ends.

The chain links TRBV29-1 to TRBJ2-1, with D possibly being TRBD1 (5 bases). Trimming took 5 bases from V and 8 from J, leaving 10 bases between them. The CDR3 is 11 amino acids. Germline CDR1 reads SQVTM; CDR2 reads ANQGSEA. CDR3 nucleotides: TGCAGCGTTAGTACAGGAGATGAGCAGTTCTTC. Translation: CSVSTGDEQFF.

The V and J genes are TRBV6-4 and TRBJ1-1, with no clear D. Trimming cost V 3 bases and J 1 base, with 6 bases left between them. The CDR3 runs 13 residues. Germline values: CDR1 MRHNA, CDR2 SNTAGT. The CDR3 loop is CASSEAANTEAFF. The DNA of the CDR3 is TGTGCCAGCAGTGAGGCAGCGAACACTGAAGCTTTCTTT.

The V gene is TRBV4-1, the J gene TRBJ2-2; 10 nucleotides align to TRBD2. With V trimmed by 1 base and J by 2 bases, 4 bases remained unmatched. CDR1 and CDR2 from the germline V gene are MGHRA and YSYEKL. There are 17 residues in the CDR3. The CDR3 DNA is TGCGCCAGCAGCCAAGCAACTAGCGGGGTTAACACCGGGGAGCTGTTTTTT. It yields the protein CASSQATSGVNTGELFF.

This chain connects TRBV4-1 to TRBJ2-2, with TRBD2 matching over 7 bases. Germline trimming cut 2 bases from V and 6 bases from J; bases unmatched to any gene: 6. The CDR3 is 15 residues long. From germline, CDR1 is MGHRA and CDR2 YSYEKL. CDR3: CASSQSRLAAGELFF. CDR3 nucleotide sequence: TGCGCCAGCAGCCAATCGAGACTAGCTGCCGGGGAGCTGTTTTTT.

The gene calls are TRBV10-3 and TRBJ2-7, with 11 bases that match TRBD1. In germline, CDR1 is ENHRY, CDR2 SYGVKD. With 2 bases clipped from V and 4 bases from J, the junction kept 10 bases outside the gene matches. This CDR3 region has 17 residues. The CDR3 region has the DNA TGTGCCATCAGTGAGGCCGCGTCCGGGACAGGGGGATACGAGCAGTACTTC. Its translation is CAISEAASGTGGYEQYF.

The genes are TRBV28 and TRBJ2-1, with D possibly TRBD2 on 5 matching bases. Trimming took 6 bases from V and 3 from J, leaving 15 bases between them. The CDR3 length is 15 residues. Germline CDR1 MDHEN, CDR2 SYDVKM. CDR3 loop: CASSQLVGFYNEQFF. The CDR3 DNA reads TGTGCCAGCAGCCAACTAGTGGGTTTCTACAATGAGCAGTTCTTC.

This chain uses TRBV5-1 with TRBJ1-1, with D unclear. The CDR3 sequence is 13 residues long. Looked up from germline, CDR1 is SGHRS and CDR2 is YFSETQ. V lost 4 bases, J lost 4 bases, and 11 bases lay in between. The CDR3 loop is CASSGPVGTEAFF. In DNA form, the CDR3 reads TGCGCCAGCAGCGGACCGGTGGGCACTGAAGCTTTCTTT.

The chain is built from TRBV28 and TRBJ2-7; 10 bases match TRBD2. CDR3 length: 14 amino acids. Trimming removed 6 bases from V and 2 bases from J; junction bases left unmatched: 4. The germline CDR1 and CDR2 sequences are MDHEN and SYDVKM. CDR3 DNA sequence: TGTGCCAGCAGAGGGACTAGCGTAACCTACGAGCAGTACTTC. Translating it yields CASRGTSVTYEQYF.

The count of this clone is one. The CDR3 protein is CASRYRLGTDTQYF. CDR3 nucleotides: TGCGCCAGCAGGTACAGGTTGGGGACAGATACGCAGTATTTT. This rearrangement joins TRBV5-1 to TRBJ2-3; D possibly corresponds to TRBD1 (5 bases). Germline V lookup: CDR1 SGHRS, CDR2 YFSETQ. The V gene lost 5 bases and the J gene lost 3 bases, with 13 bases spanning the gap. The CDR3 consists of 14 residues.

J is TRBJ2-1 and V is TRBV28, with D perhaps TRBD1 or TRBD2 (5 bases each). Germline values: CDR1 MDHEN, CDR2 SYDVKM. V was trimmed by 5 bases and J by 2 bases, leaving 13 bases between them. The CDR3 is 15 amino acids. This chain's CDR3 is CASSAAWGPYNEQFF. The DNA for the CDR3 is TGTGCCAGCAGTGCGGCCTGGGGACCCTACAATGAGCAGTTCTTC.

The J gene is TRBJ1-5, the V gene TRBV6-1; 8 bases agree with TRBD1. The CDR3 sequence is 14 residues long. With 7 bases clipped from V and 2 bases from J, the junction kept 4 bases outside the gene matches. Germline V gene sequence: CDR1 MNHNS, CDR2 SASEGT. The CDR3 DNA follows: TGTGCCAGCACTCAGGACAGGGGCAATCAGCCCCAGCATTTT. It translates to CASTQDRGNQPQHF.

The CDR3 sequence: CASSFQVGNYGYTF. CDR3 DNA sequence: TGTGCCAGCAGCTTTCAAGTAGGGAACTATGGCTACACCTTC. This rearrangement joins TRBV5-5 to TRBJ1-2; the D is unclear. The CDR3 totals 14 residues. Germline loops: CDR1 SGHKS, CDR2 YYEKEE (reference sequence). V lost 2 bases and J 2 bases, leaving 10 bases between the germline ends.

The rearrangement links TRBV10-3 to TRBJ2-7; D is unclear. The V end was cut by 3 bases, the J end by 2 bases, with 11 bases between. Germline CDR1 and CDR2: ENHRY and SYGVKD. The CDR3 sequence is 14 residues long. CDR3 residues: CAISDGFGTYEQYF. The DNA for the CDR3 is TGTGCCATCAGTGATGGTTTCGGCACCTACGAGCAGTACTTC.

CDR3 nucleotides: TGTGCCAGCAGGAAACCAGGGGTGCGGGAGCAGTACTTC. Translated, it gives CASRKPGVREQYF. The rearrangement links TRBV11-2 to TRBJ2-7, with D perhaps matching TRBD1 (6 bases). The CDR3 spans 13 residues. CDR1 is SGHAT and CDR2 is FQNNGV in the germline V gene. The V and J ends lost 6 bases and 7 bases respectively, with 16 bases between them.